This TCR beta chain was obtained from a study of cytomegalovirus exposure and HLA in healthy donors. The PCR contained 60 Vbeta and 13 Jbeta primers. TCRdb's copy holds only in-frame clones and misses some; the assay was immunoSEQ multiplex PCR. The repertoire holds over 250,000 clones, with just over 70% as singletons. Study findings and constraints: There were some public TCRs occurring in many donors, but most TCR sequences were rare. Previous analysis showed most TCR beta V segments were productive about 87% or about 30% of the time.

Germline trimming cut 0 bases from V and 3 bases from J; bases unmatched to any gene: 1. Germline CDR1 LNHNV, CDR2 YYDKDF (reference sequence). CDR3 length: 15 residues. Details on this clone: What it binds is unknown.

The chain recombines TRBV15 with TRBJ2-3; 9 bases fit TRBD2. The sequenced sample consisted of PBMCs. The TCR sequence derives from a female donor in good health and CMV-seronegative. CDR3 in amino acids: CATSREAGGTDTQYF. The CDR3 DNA reads TGTGCCACCAGCAGAGAAGCGGGAGGAACAGATACGCAGTATTTT. Using reference TRBV15 and TRBJ2-3 for the parts outside the CDR3, the full variable domain is DAMVIQNPRYQVTQFGKPVTLSCSQTLNHNVMYWYQQKSSQAPKLLFHYYDKDFNNEADTPDNFQSRRPNTSFCFLDIRSPGLGDTAMYLCATSREAGGTDTQYFGPGTRLTVL.